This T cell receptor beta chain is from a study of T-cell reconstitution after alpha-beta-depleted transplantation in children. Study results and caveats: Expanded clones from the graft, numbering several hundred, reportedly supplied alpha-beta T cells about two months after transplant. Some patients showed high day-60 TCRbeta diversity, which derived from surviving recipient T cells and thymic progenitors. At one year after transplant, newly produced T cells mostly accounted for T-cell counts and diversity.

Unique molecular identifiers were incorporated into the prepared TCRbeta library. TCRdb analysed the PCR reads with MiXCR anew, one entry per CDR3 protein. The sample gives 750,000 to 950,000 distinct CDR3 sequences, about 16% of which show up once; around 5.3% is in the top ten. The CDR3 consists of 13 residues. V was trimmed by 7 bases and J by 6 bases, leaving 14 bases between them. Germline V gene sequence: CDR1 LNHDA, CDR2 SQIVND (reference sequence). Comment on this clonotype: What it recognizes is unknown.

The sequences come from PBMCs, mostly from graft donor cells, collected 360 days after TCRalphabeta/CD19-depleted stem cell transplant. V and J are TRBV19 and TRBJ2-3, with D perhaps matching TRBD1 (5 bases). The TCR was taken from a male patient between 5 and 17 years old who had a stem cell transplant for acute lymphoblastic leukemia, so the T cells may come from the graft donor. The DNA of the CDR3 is TGTGCCAGTACCACTGGGGCCGATGATACGCAGTATTTT. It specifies CASTTGADDTQYF.